The entry below gives a single T cell receptor beta chain sequence along with its context. This sample was included in a study of blood T cell repertoires in COVID-19. The authors' processing: Nucleated cell counts were estimated from reference gene primer amplification. TCRdb's copy holds only in-frame clones and misses some; the assay was immunoSEQ multiplex PCR. That table is the source of V, J and clone size, and D and trimming were worked out from the DNA. The sample records 110,000 or so clones, approximately 90% being singletons. This CDR3 is 15 amino acids long. The trim removed 4 bases at V and 6 bases at J, leaving 9 bases unmatched. Germline CDR1 SGHTA, CDR2 FQGNSA.

The source is a human donor with acute or convalescent COVID-19. The donor label of this sample is uncertain. The chain has TRBV7-2 and TRBJ2-3; 8 positions agree with TRBD2. Sequenced input: peripheral blood. CDR3 protein: CASSSIREGVDTQYF. CDR3 nucleotides: TGTGCCAGCAGCTCAATTCGGGAGGGGGTGGATACGCAGTATTTT.